A selection of T cell receptor beta chains follows, all from one sample in a study of OX40 agonist ivuxolimab in advanced cancers. Clones were read by immunoSEQ multiplex PCR, and TCRdb kept only the in-frame ones, dropping some. The table has some 85,000 clones, 70% to 90% seen once. Source: CD4+ or CD8+ T cells sorted from blood, taken in a trial of the OX40 agonist ivuxolimab. These receptors were taken from an adult with an advanced solid tumor such as melanoma, head and neck, liver or kidney cancer. The CDR3 runs from the conserved cysteine through the conserved F or W. D genes are given only for firm matches. The size of a clone is reported for some rows only, either as once, few or many, or as a class for expanded clones.

j_call d_call clone_size v_call cdr3_nt cdr3_aa
TRBJ1-2 . few TRBV30 TGTGCCCGACAGGCTAACTATGGCTACACCTTC CARQANYGYTF
TRBJ2-7 TRBD2 . TRBV7-7 TGTGCCAGCAGCCCCGGGACTAGCGGAACCTACGAGCAGTACTTC CASSPGTSGTYEQYF
TRBJ2-7 . . TRBV19 TGTGCCAGTAGTATAGGCCTACAGCCCGGCTCGGGGGAGCAGTACTTC CASSIGLQPGSGEQYF
TRBJ2-7 TRBD2 . TRBV5-5 TGTGCCAGCAGCTTGCGACTAGCGGGGGCTTCGTACGAGCAGTACTTC CASSLRLAGASYEQYF
TRBJ1-5 . . TRBV19 TGTGCCAGTAGTATAGGGGGGCAGGGCGGGCAGCCCCAGCATTTT CASSIGGQGGQPQHF
TRBJ1-1 TRBD1 few TRBV5-8 TGTGCCAGCAGCCTTATTCTCAGGGGGCGGAAAGCTTTCTTT CASSLILRGRKAFF
TRBJ2-1 . . TRBV7-6 TGTGCCAGCAGCTTAGACCAGGGCTCCTACAATGAGCAGTTCTTC CASSLDQGSYNEQFF
TRBJ2-7 . once TRBV5-1 TGCGCCAGCAGCTTACAGCTGAGCTCCTACGAGCAGTACTTC CASSLQLSSYEQYF
TRBJ2-3 . . TRBV28 TGTGCCAGCAGTTTACATGGGCTAGCGAGCGCAGATACGCAGTATTTT CASSLHGLASADTQYF
TRBJ2-3 . . TRBV5-1 TGCGCCAGCAGCTTCGGACAGCGGCAGACCAGGGATACGCAGTATTTT CASSFGQRQTRDTQYF
TRBJ2-1 . . TRBV27 TGTGCCAGCAGTTTCAGGGGTTCCTACAATGAGCAGTTCTTC CASSFRGSYNEQFF
TRBJ2-7 . . TRBV28 TGTGCCAGCAGTCCACGTTTAAGCGAGCAGTACTTC CASSPRLSEQYF
TRBJ1-2 . . TRBV7-9 TGTGCCAGCACTATTTCAGAGGGGGACTATGGCTACACCTTC CASTISEGDYGYTF
TRBJ1-4 . . TRBV6-1 TGTGCCAGCAGTGAAACTTTCCAGGGGAGGGAAAAACTGTTTTTT CASSETFQGREKLFF
TRBJ1-1 . . TRBV11-2 TGTGCCAGCAGCCCTCTGACTGGCCTGAACACTGAAGCTTTCTTT CASSPLTGLNTEAFF
TRBJ1-2 . . TRBV6-1 TGTGCCAGCAGTGAAATGGCCGGGAGCTATGGCTACACCTTC CASSEMAGSYGYTF
TRBJ2-7 TRBD1 . TRBV6-1 TGTGCCAGCATCGGGCCCCGACAGGGTGTCTACGAGCAGTACTTC CASIGPRQGVYEQYF
TRBJ2-1 . . TRBV30 TGTGCCTGGAGGGCGAGCGGCTACAATGAGCAGTTCTTC CAWRASGYNEQFF
TRBJ2-3 . . TRBV10-2 TGCGCCAGCAGTGAGCCGACTTATGGGGATACGCAGTATTTT CASSEPTYGDTQYF
TRBJ1-3 . . TRBV7-2 TGTGCCAGCAGCCATGACCTGCCTCTTGAGTGGACCATATATTTT CASSHDLPLEWTIYF
TRBJ2-1 TRBD2 . TRBV11-3 TGTGCCAGCAGCTTAAAAGGACTAGCCTACAATGAGCAGTTCTTC CASSLKGLAYNEQFF
TRBJ1-6 . few TRBV30 TGTGCCTGGAGTGTAAGTCGGACGACAGGCCTCAATTCACCCCTCCACTTT CAWSVSRTTGLNSPLHF
TRBJ2-3 TRBD2 . TRBV7-2 TGTGCCAGCAGCCGGGGACTAGGAGATACGCAGTATTTT CASSRGLGDTQYF
TRBJ2-2 . . TRBV6-1 TGTGCCAGCAGTGAGTGGTCAGTCACCGGGGAGCTGTTTTTT CASSEWSVTGELFF
TRBJ2-7 . . TRBV28 TGTGCCAGCAGTTTATTCGGGCAGCTCTACGAGCAGTACTTC CASSLFGQLYEQYF
TRBJ1-5 . . TRBV19 TGTGCCAGTAAGCGGAGTCAGGCCAATCAGCCCCAGCATTTT CASKRSQANQPQHF
TRBJ2-3 . . TRBV6-5 TGTGCCAGCAGCCTCTCTAGCGGCACAGATACGCAGTATTTT CASSLSSGTDTQYF
TRBJ2-5 . few TRBV7-6 TGTGCCAGCAGCTTGTCAAGGACCCAGTACTTC CASSLSRTQYF
TRBJ1-6 . few TRBV5-8 TGTGCCAGCAGCGTGAGAGGGAGGAATTCACCCCTCCACTTT CASSVRGRNSPLHF
TRBJ2-2 . . TRBV7-3 TGTGCCAGCAGCTTAGGTCAGAACACCGGGGAGCTGTTTTTT CASSLGQNTGELFF
TRBJ2-1 TRBD2 . TRBV6-6 TGTGCCAGCAGTTACCGGGAGGGGACCCCCTACAATGAGCAGTTCTTC CASSYREGTPYNEQFF
TRBJ2-5 TRBD1 . TRBV27 TGTGCCAGCAGCCCAACCCGGGACAGGGGGATGGAGCAGTACTTC CASSPTRDRGMEQYF
TRBJ2-7 . . TRBV5-1 TGCGCCAGCAGCTTAAGCAGGCTCTCCTACGAGCAGTACTTC CASSLSRLSYEQYF
TRBJ1-5 . . TRBV6-1 TGTGCCAGCGGTACGGGGAGACAGCCCCAGCATTTT CASGTGRQPQHF
TRBJ2-7 . . TRBV5-4 TGTGCCAGCAGCTTGTCCTCGGGACCCTCCTACGAGCAGTACTTC CASSLSSGPSYEQYF
TRBJ2-7 . . TRBV2 TGTGCCAGCAGTGAAGCGCCGGGGGCTGGCTACGAGCAGTACTTC CASSEAPGAGYEQYF
TRBJ1-5 . once TRBV6-1 TGTGCCACTGTTGGGGGGAGCAATCAGCCCCAGCATTTT CATVGGSNQPQHF